Listed here are 9 T cell receptor beta chains from one sample, sequenced in a study of tumor-infiltrating lymphocytes in primary liver carcinoma. The template, about 550 ng total RNA, yielded TCR beta cDNA made with a constant-region primer. Three rounds of nested multiplex PCR with slightly modified ARM-PCR produced TCR beta libraries. The two initial PCR rounds, roughly 9 cycles each, used TRBV1-TRBV30 forward and C-beta reverse primers. TCRdb analysed the multiplex PCR reads with MiXCR anew, one entry per CDR3 protein. The sample has more than 30,000 distinct CDR3 sequences, about three quarters seen once; the top ten hold 35% to 40%. Both RNA and DNA were isolated together from approximately 20-30 mg of bulk tissue that had not been sorted. Source material: liver tumor tissue from sampling region 5. The subset is: tumor region T5, tumor centre. Source of these receptors: a man aged 40-49 years with primary liver carcinoma and hepatitis B virus infection.

In the case of this clonotype: This is likely a read error, given that the CDR3 carries no conserved phenylalanine or tryptophan at its end. The CDR3 here is CASSEEVNSNQLQHS. The CDR3 bases are TGTGCCAGCAGTGAAGAGGTGAATAGCAATCAGCTCCAGCATTCT. This chain joins TRBV6-1 and TRBJ1-5; D ambiguous. The germline CDR1 and CDR2 sequences are MNHNS and SASEGT. The CDR3 sequence is 15 residues long.

The chain recombines TRBV6-1 with TRBJ2-1; 9 bases align to TRBD2. The CDR3 loop spans 15 amino acids. The germline V gene has CDR1 MNHNS and CDR2 SASEGT. V lost 4 bases and J lost 8; bases outside the gene matches: 9. In nucleotides, the CDR3 is TGTGCCAGCAGTGTACTCTCTAGCGGGATTGATGAGCAGTTCTTC. Encoded protein: CASSVLSSGIDEQFF.

The chain employs TRBV10-2 and TRBJ2-1; perhaps TRBD2 as D (5 bases). The CDR3 loop spans 14 amino acids. Germline CDR1 is WSHSY and CDR2 is SAAADI. CDR3 nucleotides: TGCACCTGCAGTGAGGGCAGGTTACTCAATGAGCAGTTCTTC. This translates into CTCSEGRLLNEQFF.

For the CDR3, the DNA is TGTACTAGCAGCCCCCAGCAGTACGGCGAGCAGTACTTC. Its protein product is CTSSPQQYGEQYF. This chain links TRBV6-1 with TRBJ2-7; D is possibly TRBD2 (6 bases). The germline V gene has CDR1 MNHNS and CDR2 SASEGT. The CDR3 loop spans 13 amino acids.

With regard to this clonotype: At one end, the junction sequence differs from germline, possibly due to a read error. V gene TRBV2 combines with J gene TRBJ2-3; D is possibly TRBD1 (6 bases). Per the germline V gene, CDR1 is SNHLY and CDR2 is FYNNEI. This CDR3 spans 12 amino acids. CDR3 residues: CASARDTYTQYF. In nucleotides, the CDR3 is TGTGCCAGCGCCAGGGACACATATACGCAGTATTTT.

To note about this clonotype: As the CDR3 is not closed by the conserved phenylalanine or tryptophan, this likely results from a read error. V and J are TRBV10-3 and TRBJ2-7, with no clear D. The CDR3 loop spans 13 amino acids. Germline loops: CDR1 ENHRY, CDR2 SYGVKD. The V and J ends lost 3 bases and 7 bases respectively, with 13 bases between them. The CDR3 region has the DNA TGTGCCATCAGTGATATCGTGTCACCGGAGCAGTACTCC. Translating it yields CAISDIVSPEQYS.

Note on this clonotype: Germline is not matched at one junction end, which may reflect a read error. V gene TRBV11-2 combines with J gene TRBJ2-2; D could derive from TRBD1 or TRBD2 (5 bases each). The CDR3 spans 13 residues. Germline-derived CDR1 and CDR2 are SGHAT and FQNNGV. For the CDR3, the DNA is TGTCCCAGCAGCTTGACGGACACCGGGGAACTGTTGTTT. Protein product: CPSSLTDTGELLF.

J is TRBJ2-1 and V is TRBV6-2 or TRBV6-3; D is unclear. This CDR3 region has 16 residues. The V and J ends lost 6 bases and 9 bases respectively, with 24 bases between them. The V gene's germline CDR1 is MNHEY and CDR2 SVGEGT. The CDR3 loop is CASSEVGKKLSGEQFF. CDR3 coding DNA: TGTGCCAGCAGCGAGGTAGGGAAAAAACTTAGTGGTGAGCAGTTCTTC.

Turning to this clonotype: Just one base apart from a much larger clone, this may be a read error. The gene calls are TRBV28 and TRBJ1-5; TRBD1 might be the D (6 bases). Germline CDR1 MDHEN, CDR2 SYDVKM. V gave up 7 bases and J gave up 8 bases, with 18 bases separating them. This CDR3 has 14 residues. In nucleotides, the CDR3 is TGTGCCAGCATTCCCGGACAGATTTGGAAGCCCCAGCATTTT. Translation gives CASIPGQIWKPQHF.